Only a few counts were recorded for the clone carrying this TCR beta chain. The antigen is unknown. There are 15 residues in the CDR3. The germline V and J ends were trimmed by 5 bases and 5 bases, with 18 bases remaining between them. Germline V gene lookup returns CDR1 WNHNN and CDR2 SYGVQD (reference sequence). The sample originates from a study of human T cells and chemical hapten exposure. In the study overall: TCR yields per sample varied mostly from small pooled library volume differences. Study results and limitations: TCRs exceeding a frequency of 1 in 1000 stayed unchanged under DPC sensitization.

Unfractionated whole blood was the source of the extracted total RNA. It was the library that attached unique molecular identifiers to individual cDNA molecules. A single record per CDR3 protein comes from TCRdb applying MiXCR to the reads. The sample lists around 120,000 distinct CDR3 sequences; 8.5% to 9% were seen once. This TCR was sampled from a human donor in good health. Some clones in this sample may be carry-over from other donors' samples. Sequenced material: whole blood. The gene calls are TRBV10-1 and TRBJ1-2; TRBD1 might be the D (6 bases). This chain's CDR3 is CASSRSRDTLYGYTF. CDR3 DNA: TGCGCCAGCAGTCGTTCCCGGGACACTTTATATGGCTACACCTTC.